This TCR beta chain came from a study of cytomegalovirus exposure and HLA in healthy donors. Concerning this clone: Antigen unknown.

Regarding the study as a whole: Beyond CMV serostatus, there was no information to go on about immune exposure. The authors enumerated 180 or so TCR beta chains as linked to cytomegalovirus. A later look showed TCR association rates differing by HLA locus, highest for DRB1 and lowest for HLA-C.

Donors consisted of healthy bone marrow donors. Vbeta (60) and Jbeta (13) primers were used in the PCR. Libraries were prepared by immunoSEQ multiplex PCR; TCRdb keeps only in-frame clonotypes and omits some of them. In the table there are around 62,000 clones, over 75% of which are singletons. Material for sequencing was PBMCs. The receptor's source is a man aged 40-49 years in good health and CMV-seronegative.

The CDR3 is CASSATGKSNQPQHF. The CDR3, as DNA: TGTGCCAGCAGCGCCACCGGTAAAAGCAATCAGCCCCAGCATTTT. The chain recombines TRBV2 with TRBJ1-5; D call uncertain. Germline CDR1 is SNHLY and CDR2 is FYNNEI. The CDR3 contains 15 residues. V was pared by 6 bases and J by 1 base, with 13 bases between.